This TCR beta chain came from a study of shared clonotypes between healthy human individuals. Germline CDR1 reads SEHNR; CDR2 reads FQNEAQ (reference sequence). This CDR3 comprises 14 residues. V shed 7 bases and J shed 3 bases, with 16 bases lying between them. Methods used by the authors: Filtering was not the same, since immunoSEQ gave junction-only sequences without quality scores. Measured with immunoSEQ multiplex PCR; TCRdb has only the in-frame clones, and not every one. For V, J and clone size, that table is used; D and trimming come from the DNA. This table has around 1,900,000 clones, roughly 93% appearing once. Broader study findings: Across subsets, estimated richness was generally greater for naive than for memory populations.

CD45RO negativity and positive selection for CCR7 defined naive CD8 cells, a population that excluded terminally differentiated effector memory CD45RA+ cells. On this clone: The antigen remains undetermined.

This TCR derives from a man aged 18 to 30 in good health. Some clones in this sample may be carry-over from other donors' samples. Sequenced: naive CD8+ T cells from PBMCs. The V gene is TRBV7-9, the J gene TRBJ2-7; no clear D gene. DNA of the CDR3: TGTGCCAGCACCACCGGGTCAATCCTCTACGAGCAGTACTTC. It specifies CASTTGSILYEQYF.